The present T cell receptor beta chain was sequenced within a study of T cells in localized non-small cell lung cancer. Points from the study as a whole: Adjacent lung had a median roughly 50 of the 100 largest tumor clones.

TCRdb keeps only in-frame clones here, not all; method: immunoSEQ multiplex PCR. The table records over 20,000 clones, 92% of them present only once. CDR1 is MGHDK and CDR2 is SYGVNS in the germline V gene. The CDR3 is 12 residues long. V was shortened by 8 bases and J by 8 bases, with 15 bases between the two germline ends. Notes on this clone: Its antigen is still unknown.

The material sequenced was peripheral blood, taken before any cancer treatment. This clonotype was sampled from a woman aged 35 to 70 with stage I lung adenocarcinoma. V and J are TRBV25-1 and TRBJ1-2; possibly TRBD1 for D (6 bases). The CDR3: CASARGGGGYTF. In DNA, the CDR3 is TGTGCCAGCGCAAGAGGCGGGGGCGGCTACACCTTC.